This T cell receptor beta chain is drawn from a study of T cell responses to AZD1222 COVID-19 vaccine. In regard to this clone: No antigen is known for it.

With V trimmed by 4 bases and J by 6 bases, 19 bases remained unmatched. Germline CDR1 reads SEHNR; CDR2 reads FQNEAQ (reference sequence). This CDR3 comprises 18 residues. Findings and limits, study-wide: Targets within unmutated variant regions were reportedly found for nearly half of spike-specific TCRs. The study found vaccine-associated CD4 TCRs spanning spike, dominant at 160-218 and 743-854.

TCRdb's table, derived via immunoSEQ multiplex PCR, lists solely in-frame clones and lacks some. Among 150,000 or so clones listed, around 93% were seen once. The chain carries TRBV7-9 and TRBJ2-7; the match to TRBD2 covers 9 bases. The receptor was isolated from an adult who received the AZD1222 COVID-19 vaccine. Sample: peripheral blood, taken 28 days after the second AZD1222 dose. CDR3 loop: CASSSLPRLAGQSGEQYF. The CDR3 DNA reads TGTGCCAGCAGCTCACTCCCCCGGCTAGCGGGACAGTCAGGCGAGCAGTACTTC.